This entry describes one TCR beta chain. This clonotype was recorded at least ten times. This receptor's antigen is unknown. One base away there is no much larger clone; base qualities are not given. TCR beta CDR3 regions were amplified from RNA transcripts. The TCR CDR3 was subjected to a first round of RT-PCR using the HTBI primer set and the Qiagen OneStep RT-PCR kit. Libraries were constructed in a second round of multiplex PCR, after which size selection and purification were performed. The libraries were sequenced on an Illumina HiSeq2000 using paired-end 100 bp reads. In the source study's methods: SOAPnuke was used to process the raw data, with reads discarded if the reads contained adapters or uncalled bases, had a mean Phred below 15, or lacked an exact constant-primer or identifier match. COPE v1.2.5 was used to merge the high-quality paired reads, and each unique nucleotide sequence was defined as a clonotype. Clonotypes were aligned to IMGT TRBV, TRBD and TRBJ reference segments using MiTCR v1.1. Analysis was restricted to V-J combinations with a frequency above 0.0001, which covered 98% to 99.2% of repertoires. A TCS score was defined as the ratio of F50 (clonal expansion) to E x V (chaos), with BLOSUM62-based TCRdist applied between CDR3 peptides within each V-J. Welch's t-statistics and random forest reduced just over 500 V-J features to around 14, which were used in a naive Bayes classifier (R e1071). Starting from the raw public reads, TCRdb applied fastp trimming at Q25, assembled clones with MiXCR and retained in-frame beta chains. Rows are combined by CDR3 protein, so each entry shows the most common genes and DNA. These V and J calls rely on TCRdb rather than the paper's analysis. For this sample there are 250,000 or so distinct CDR3 sequences; 16% appear just once. The ten largest make up about 30% of the sample.

This sample was taken from a study of T cells in Graves' hyperthyroidism and ophthalmopathy (dated by TCRdb to between 2018 and 2020). Turning to the overall study: Peripheral blood was collected at initial diagnosis, before any treatment. After sampling, hyperthyroidism patients received methimazole starting at 30 mg daily, and ophthalmopathy patients received high-dose intravenous methylprednisolone. To identify distinguishing TCR V-J signatures, a discovery cohort of 90 to 100 patients was used, comprising approximately 40 with Graves' ophthalmopathy and 57 with stable Graves' hyperthyroidism. For training and testing, the 95 to 100 patients in the discovery cohort were randomly divided in a 7:3 ratio. According to the paper, TCR Vbeta CDR3 sequencing was carried out on more than 120 peripheral blood samples, which came from 40 to 45 ophthalmopathy, some 73 hyperthyroidism and around 17 progressor patients. In six Graves' hyperthyroidism patients, the study also compared T-cell repertoires from thyroid tissue with T-cell repertoires from blood. Prospective prediction of ophthalmopathy was tested in an independent validation cohort of 18 to 20 hyperthyroidism patients and around 16 patients who later progressed to ophthalmopathy. Overall results and qualifications from the work: Ophthalmopathy was separated from stable hyperthyroidism by a 13 V-J signature model, with approximately 85% sensitivity and roughly 81% specificity obtained in cross-validation and 80%/75% obtained in testing. No statistical method was used to fix the sample size in advance, and group allocation was not hidden from the investigators. Most expanded thyroid clonotypes (frequency above 0.001) were also found in blood, which suggests that blood repertoires may mirror thyroid immune responses. In validation, the model predicted progression to ophthalmopathy a median of approximately 6.3 months before onset, with approximately 71% sensitivity and just under 75% specificity.

V loses 4 bases at its end and J loses 3 bases; junction bases beyond the gene matches: 5. CDR1 LGHDT and CDR2 YNNKEL were looked up in the germline V gene (reference sequence). Counted from cysteine to phenylalanine, this CDR3 has 15 amino acids. Solely the CDR3 DNA is kept, with 45 bases framed from the first base. In the ophthalmopathy patients, disease was moderately to severely active, with a Clinical Activity Score of 3 or more, a NOSPECS grade of 4 or more, and a duration of less than 3 months. The study excluded patients with uncontrolled infections, other autoimmune diseases, pregnancy or lactation. Diagnoses were based on clinical symptoms, serum thyroxine and TRAb, thyroid ultrasound and orbital computed tomography. Ficoll-Paque density gradient centrifugation was used to isolate PBMCs from about 9 ml of fresh peripheral blood. Total RNA was extracted with Trizol reagent, and quality was checked on an Agilent 2100 Bioanalyzer.

The TCR sequence derives from a woman between 18 and 30 years old with Graves' ophthalmopathy. The rearranged chain carries TRBV3-1 and TRBJ2-3, with 9 bases matching TRBD2. The specimen sequenced was blood. The CDR3 protein is CASSLQAGGTDTQYF. The DNA sequence reads TGTGCCAGCAGCCTACAAGCGGGAGGAACAGATACGCAGTATTTT.